This TCR beta chain was captured in a study of cytomegalovirus exposure and HLA in healthy donors. The study, taken as a whole, reports: Clonal expansion was found to be greater in HLA-associated TCR beta chains than in equally common others in a later analysis. Most observed TCR sequences were rare, whereas some public TCRs were detected in many donors.

Germline CDR1 and CDR2: SGHVS and FQNEAQ. Trimming left V 1 base short and J 2 bases short, with 5 bases between. This CDR3 is 13 amino acids long. This clone occurred once. Its antigen is unidentified. The PCR made use of 60 Vbeta and 13 Jbeta primers. This table comes from immunoSEQ multiplex PCR, and its TCRdb copy is limited to in-frame clones, with some not included. The table lists roughly 150,000 clones, roughly 70% of them singletons. Sampled while nominally healthy, donors likely had unrecorded immune exposures. The gene calls are TRBV7-8 and TRBJ2-5; unclear D gene. Sequenced sample: PBMCs. The source is a man aged 25 to 45 in good health and CMV-seronegative. The CDR3 DNA reads as TGTGCCAGCAGCTTAGTATTACAAGAGACCCAGTACTTC. It specifies CASSLVLQETQYF.